These 3 T cell receptor beta chains were all obtained from the same sample, sequenced in a study of blood T cell repertoires in COVID-19. TCRdb keeps only in-frame clones here, not all; method: immunoSEQ multiplex PCR. The sample shows roughly 290,000 clones, roughly 89% of them seen only once. Specimen: PBMCs or T cells enriched from blood (not recorded which). These receptors all come from a woman aged 18-30 years with acute COVID-19.

Here the CDR3 DNA reads TGTGCCAGCAGCCGACAGGCAGAGGTAATGAACACTGAAGCTTTCTTT. Its translation: CASSRQAEVMNTEAFF. The genes are TRBV14 and TRBJ1-1, with D possibly being TRBD1 (6 bases). Germline loops: CDR1 SGHDN, CDR2 FVKESK. Trimming stripped 4 bases from V and 0 bases from J, with 15 bases between. The CDR3 consists of 16 residues.

The V gene is TRBV4-2, the J gene TRBJ2-3; 10 nucleotides line up with TRBD2. V was pared by 4 bases and J by 3 bases, with 10 bases of the junction left unmatched. Germline-derived CDR1 and CDR2 are LGHNA and YNFKEQ. The CDR3 covers 17 residues. In DNA form, the CDR3 reads TGTGCCAGCAGCCTTACCCTAGCGGGAGTGGGGACAGATACGCAGTATTTT. It is translated as CASSLTLAGVGTDTQYF.

V is TRBV6-2 or TRBV6-3 and J is TRBJ1-2, with D perhaps matching TRBD1 (5 bases). V dropped 5 bases and J dropped 5 bases, with 12 bases sitting between them. Germline V gene data show CDR1 as MNHEY and CDR2 as SVGEGT. The CDR3 extends over 13 amino acids. DNA of the CDR3: TGTGCCAGCAGTGCCGACAGCATGTATGGCTACACCTTC. Encoded protein: CASSADSMYGYTF.